The sequence of this TCR beta chain was determined in a study of control samples from healthy donors and cancer patients. Some clones are missing from TCRdb's copy, which holds only in-frame ones; the method was immunoSEQ multiplex PCR. The table has 150,000 to 200,000 clones, roughly 92% seen once. Germline CDR1 and CDR2: MNHEY and SVGAGI. The CDR3 length is 15 residues. Between the trimmed V and J ends, which lost 1 base and 5 bases, there was a span of 14 bases. V and J are TRBV6-5 and TRBJ1-1, with a tentative D call TRBD1 (5 bases). This sequence originates from a man aged 25 to 40 in good health. Sequencing input: blood. CDR3 protein: CASSYFRTGGTEAFF. In DNA, the CDR3 is TGTGCCAGCAGTTACTTTCGGACGGGGGGGACTGAAGCTTTCTTT.